A selection of T cell receptor beta chains follows, all from one sample in a study of neurological immune-mediated disorders. TCRdb ran MiXCR on the 5' RACE reads and lists one entry per CDR3 protein. This table holds 40,000 or so distinct CDR3 sequences, 2.5% found once. Sequencing was performed on PBMCs. The source is a man aged 50-60 years with multiple sclerosis. CDR3s include the opening cysteine and the closing phenylalanine or tryptophan. The D gene is left open where the match is weak. Clone size is stated in some rows and not others, as once, few, many or a class when expanded.

CDR3 protein: CASRSNAGTNVLTF; CDR3 DNA: TGCGCCAGCAGATCAAACGCTGGGACCAATGTCCTGACTTTC; D gene: -; V gene: TRBV5-1; J gene: TRBJ2-6; clone size: -
CDR3 protein: CASSRGTGPTYEQYF; CDR3 DNA: TGTGCCAGCAGCCGGGGGACAGGGCCTACCTACGAGCAGTACTTC; D gene: TRBD1; V gene: TRBV4-2; J gene: TRBJ2-7; clone size: many
CDR3 protein: CSARDSSGNTIYF; CDR3 DNA: TGCAGTGCTAGAGACAGCTCTGGAAACACCATATATTTT; D gene: -; V gene: TRBV20-1; J gene: TRBJ1-3; clone size: many
CDR3 protein: CASSYSGTGTPDEQFF; CDR3 DNA: TGTGCCAGCAGTTACTCAGGGACAGGGACCCCCGATGAGCAGTTCTTC; D gene: TRBD1; V gene: TRBV6-5; J gene: TRBJ2-1; clone size: many
CDR3 protein: CASSFQGEGTEAFF; CDR3 DNA: TGCGCCAGCAGCTTTCAGGGGGAAGGCACTGAAGCTTTCTTT; D gene: TRBD1; V gene: TRBV5-1; J gene: TRBJ1-1; clone size: many
CDR3 protein: CASSLTSGVGETQYF; CDR3 DNA: TGCGCCAGCAGCTTAACTAGCGGGGTGGGAGAGACCCAGTACTTC; D gene: TRBD2; V gene: TRBV5-1; J gene: TRBJ2-5; clone size: many
CDR3 protein: CSAQSQWNQPQNF; CDR3 DNA: TGCAGTGCCCAGAGCCAATGGAATCAGCCCCAGAATTTT; D gene: -; V gene: TRBV20-1; J gene: TRBJ1-5; clone size: few
CDR3 protein: CASSSPGRENTEAFF; CDR3 DNA: TGTGCCAGCAGTTCCCCGGGACGGGAGAACACTGAAGCTTTCTTT; D gene: -; V gene: TRBV6-2/TRBV6-3; J gene: TRBJ1-1; clone size: many
CDR3 protein: CASSYLLAGGPEDTQYF; CDR3 DNA: TGTGCCAGCAGTTACCTACTAGCGGGGGGGCCTGAAGATACGCAGTATTTT; D gene: TRBD2; V gene: TRBV6-2/TRBV6-3; J gene: TRBJ2-3; clone size: many
CDR3 protein: CATTLDRGTFLGTEAFF; CDR3 DNA: TGTGCCACTACCCTGGACAGGGGGACTTTCCTGGGGACTGAAGCTTTCTTT; D gene: TRBD1; V gene: TRBV15; J gene: TRBJ1-1; clone size: many
CDR3 protein: CSARDPGEGGANGYTF; CDR3 DNA: TGCAGTGCTAGAGATCCGGGGGAAGGGGGCGCGAATGGCTACACCTTC; D gene: TRBD1; V gene: TRBV20-1; J gene: TRBJ1-2; clone size: many
CDR3 protein: CASSDRTGGINEKLFF; CDR3 DNA: TGCGCCAGCAGTGACCGCACAGGGGGGATTAATGAAAAACTGTTTTTT; D gene: TRBD1; V gene: TRBV10-2; J gene: TRBJ1-4; clone size: many
CDR3 protein: CASSKGGQPQHF; CDR3 DNA: TGTGCCAGCAGCAAGGGTGGCCAGCCCCAGCATTTT; D gene: -; V gene: TRBV14; J gene: TRBJ1-5; clone size: many
CDR3 protein: CASSGWDRRNTGELFF; CDR3 DNA: TGCGCCAGCAGCGGGTGGGACAGGAGGAACACCGGGGAGCTGTTTTTT; D gene: TRBD1; V gene: TRBV5-1; J gene: TRBJ2-2; clone size: many
CDR3 protein: CSVSTGSTQETQYF; CDR3 DNA: TGCAGTGTATCGACAGGGTCGACCCAAGAGACCCAGTACTTC; D gene: TRBD1; V gene: TRBV20-1; J gene: TRBJ2-5; clone size: many
CDR3 protein: CAWSLWTGGPYEQYF; CDR3 DNA: TGTGCCTGGAGTCTTTGGACAGGGGGCCCCTACGAGCAGTACTTC; D gene: TRBD1; V gene: TRBV30; J gene: TRBJ2-7; clone size: few
CDR3 protein: CASSLGTSGGAQDTQYF; CDR3 DNA: TGTGCCAGCAGCCTAGGGACTAGCGGGGGGGCCCAAGATACGCAGTATTTT; D gene: TRBD2; V gene: TRBV3-1; J gene: TRBJ2-3; clone size: many
CDR3 protein: CASSFKGEKLFF; CDR3 DNA: TGTGCCAGCAGTTTTAAGGGTGAAAAACTGTTTTTT; D gene: -; V gene: TRBV12-3/TRBV12-4; J gene: TRBJ1-4; clone size: many
CDR3 protein: CAWSVLGDSYEQYF; CDR3 DNA: TGTGCCTGGAGTGTGTTAGGGGACAGCTACGAGCAGTACTTC; D gene: TRBD1; V gene: TRBV30; J gene: TRBJ2-7; clone size: many
CDR3 protein: CASRRSSSLISYEQYF; CDR3 DNA: TGTGCCAGCAGAAGAAGTTCGTCGTTGATCTCCTACGAGCAGTACTTC; D gene: -; V gene: TRBV6-2/TRBV6-3; J gene: TRBJ2-7; clone size: -
CDR3 protein: CSAREQGGNQPQNF; CDR3 DNA: TGCAGTGCTAGAGAACAGGGTGGCAATCAGCCCCAGAATTTT; D gene: -; V gene: TRBV20-1; J gene: TRBJ1-5; clone size: many
CDR3 protein: CASSLADSPLHF; CDR3 DNA: TGTGCCAGCAGCCTTGCGGATTCACCCCTCCACTTT; D gene: -; V gene: TRBV3-1; J gene: TRBJ1-6; clone size: many
CDR3 protein: CASSQGGGGPYNEQFF; CDR3 DNA: TGTGCCAGCAGCCAAGGGGGCGGGGGCCCCTACAATGAGCAGTTCTTC; D gene: -; V gene: TRBV3-1; J gene: TRBJ2-1; clone size: many
CDR3 protein: CASSPGFSGNTIYF; CDR3 DNA: TGTGCCAGCAGCCCGGGCTTCTCTGGAAACACCATATATTTT; D gene: -; V gene: TRBV3-1; J gene: TRBJ1-3; clone size: many
CDR3 protein: CASSYTPSDEQFF; CDR3 DNA: TGTGCCAGCAGCTACACACCCTCCGATGAGCAGTTCTTC; D gene: -; V gene: TRBV5-5; J gene: TRBJ2-1; clone size: many
CDR3 protein: CASSLAPTGTDTQYF; CDR3 DNA: TGCGCCAGCAGCTTAGCCCCTACCGGTACAGATACGCAGTATTTT; D gene: -; V gene: TRBV5-1; J gene: TRBJ2-3; clone size: many
CDR3 protein: CASSRSGTLNTGELFF; CDR3 DNA: TGTGCCAGCTCGCGCTCCGGGACTTTAAACACCGGGGAGCTGTTTTTT; D gene: -; V gene: TRBV18; J gene: TRBJ2-2; clone size: many
CDR3 protein: CASSPSGGLSYEQYF; CDR3 DNA: TGTGCCAGCTCACCATCGGGCGGCCTCTCATACGAGCAGTACTTC; D gene: -; V gene: TRBV18; J gene: TRBJ2-7; clone size: many
CDR3 protein: CASRPLAGIHPYEQYF; CDR3 DNA: TGTGCCAGCAGACCTCTAGCGGGGATCCACCCCTACGAGCAGTACTTC; D gene: TRBD2; V gene: TRBV6-5; J gene: TRBJ2-7; clone size: many
CDR3 protein: CASSMGQGRETQYF; CDR3 DNA: TGCGCCAGCAGCATGGGACAGGGCCGAGAGACCCAGTACTTC; D gene: TRBD1; V gene: TRBV5-1; J gene: TRBJ2-5; clone size: many
CDR3 protein: CASSYGGSEAFF; CDR3 DNA: TGTGCCAGCAGTTACGGGGGGTCTGAAGCTTTCTTT; D gene: -; V gene: TRBV6-2/TRBV6-3; J gene: TRBJ1-1; clone size: many
CDR3 protein: CASSQVTADYGYTF; CDR3 DNA: TGTGCCAGCAGCCAAGTGACGGCAGACTATGGCTACACCTTC; D gene: -; V gene: TRBV3-1; J gene: TRBJ1-2; clone size: many
CDR3 protein: CASSLLGAGTGELFF; CDR3 DNA: TGTGCCAGCAGTTTATTAGGGGCCGGCACCGGGGAGCTGTTTTTT; D gene: -; V gene: TRBV27; J gene: TRBJ2-2; clone size: many
CDR3 protein: CASSYRDTQETQYF; CDR3 DNA: TGTGCCAGCAGCTACCGGGACACCCAAGAGACCCAGTACTTC; D gene: -; V gene: TRBV7-9; J gene: TRBJ2-5; clone size: many
CDR3 protein: CSASAQGRSNQPQHF; CDR3 DNA: TGCAGTGCTAGCGCCCAGGGTCGGAGCAATCAGCCCCAGCATTTT; D gene: -; V gene: TRBV20-1; J gene: TRBJ1-5; clone size: many
CDR3 protein: CSVGTGEYEQYF; CDR3 DNA: TGCAGCGTCGGGACAGGGGAATACGAGCAGTACTTC; D gene: TRBD1; V gene: TRBV29-1; J gene: TRBJ2-7; clone size: many